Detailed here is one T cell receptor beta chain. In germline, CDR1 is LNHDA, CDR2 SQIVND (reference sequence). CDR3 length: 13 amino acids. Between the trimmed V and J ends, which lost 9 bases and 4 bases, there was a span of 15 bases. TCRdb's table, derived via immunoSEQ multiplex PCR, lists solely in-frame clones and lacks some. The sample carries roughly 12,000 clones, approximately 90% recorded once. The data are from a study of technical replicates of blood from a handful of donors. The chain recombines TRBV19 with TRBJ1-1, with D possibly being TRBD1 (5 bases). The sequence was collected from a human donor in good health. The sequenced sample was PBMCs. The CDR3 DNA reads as TGTGCCAGCGGTGAGCAGGGCGGCACTGAAGCTTTCTTT. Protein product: CASGEQGGTEAFF. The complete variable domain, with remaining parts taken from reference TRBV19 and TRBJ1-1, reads DGGITQSPKYLFRKEGQNVTLSCEQNLNHDAMYWYRQDPGQGLRLIYYSQIVNDFQKGDIAEGYSVSREKKESFPLTVTSAQKNPTAFYLCASGEQGGTEAFFGQGTRLTVV.